This T cell receptor beta chain stems from a study of immune heterogeneity within non-small cell lung tumors. Study-wide context: Histologically, a handful of tumors were squamous cell carcinomas and about 11 were non-squamous carcinomas. The remaining 1 tumor was not otherwise specified.

The CDR3 is made up of 15 amino acids. CDR1 and CDR2 (germline): SEHNR, FQNEAQ (reference sequence). V was cut by 4 bases and J by 1 base, with 11 bases left in between. Points from the study as a whole: Recurrence of the same dominant CDR3 beta clonotypes was seen across tumor sites within a patient, and site-unique high-frequency clones were present alongside them. Local T-cell clonality and local tumor mutational burden correlated moderately but significantly (R about 0.35).

TCR beta CDR3 was amplified by multiplex PCR using 32 V and 13 J primers. In TCRdb, the multiplex PCR reads were re-called with MiXCR into one record per CDR3 protein. The sample includes under 25,000 distinct CDR3 sequences, under 30% of them seen just once. Comment on this clonotype: Its antigen is undetermined.

The template for each sample was around 540 ng of genomic DNA, which had been extracted from bulk tumor tissue. Taken during surgery, several biopsies per primary tumor were spaced as far apart as possible within the tumor mass. Enrolled patients presented with newly diagnosed, previously untreated non-small cell lung cancer and underwent curative surgery. Patients newly diagnosed with non-small cell lung cancer and having curative-intent surgery served as donors. Sequenced: lung tumor tissue. The rearrangement links TRBV7-9 to TRBJ1-3; D uncertain. The clonotype originates from a man aged 35 to 55 with non-small cell lung cancer. The CDR3 sequence is CASSSRYSSGNTIYF. The CDR3 DNA follows: TGTGCCAGCAGCTCAAGGTACAGTTCTGGAAACACCATATATTTT.